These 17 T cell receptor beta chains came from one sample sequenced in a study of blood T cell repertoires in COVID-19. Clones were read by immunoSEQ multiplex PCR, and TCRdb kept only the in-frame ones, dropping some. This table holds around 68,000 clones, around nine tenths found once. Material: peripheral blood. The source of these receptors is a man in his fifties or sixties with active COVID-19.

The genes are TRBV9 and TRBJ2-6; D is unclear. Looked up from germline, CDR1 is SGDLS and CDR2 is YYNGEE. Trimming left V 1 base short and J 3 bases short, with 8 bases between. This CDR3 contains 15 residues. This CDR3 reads CASSVNILGANVLTF. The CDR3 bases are TGTGCCAGCAGCGTAAACATCCTTGGGGCCAACGTCCTGACTTTC.

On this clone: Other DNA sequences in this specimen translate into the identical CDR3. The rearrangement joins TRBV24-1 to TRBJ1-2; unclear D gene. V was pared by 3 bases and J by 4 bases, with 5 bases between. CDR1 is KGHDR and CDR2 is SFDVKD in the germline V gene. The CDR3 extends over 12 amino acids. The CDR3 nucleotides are TGTGCCACCAGTGATCAGCGCTATGGCTACACCTTC. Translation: CATSDQRYGYTF.

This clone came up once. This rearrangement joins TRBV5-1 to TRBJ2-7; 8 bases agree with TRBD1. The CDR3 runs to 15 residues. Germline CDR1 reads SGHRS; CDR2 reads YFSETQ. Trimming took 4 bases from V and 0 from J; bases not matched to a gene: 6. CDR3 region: CASSRQGSSSYEQYF. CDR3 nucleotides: TGCGCCAGCAGCCGACAGGGGTCAAGCTCCTACGAGCAGTACTTC.

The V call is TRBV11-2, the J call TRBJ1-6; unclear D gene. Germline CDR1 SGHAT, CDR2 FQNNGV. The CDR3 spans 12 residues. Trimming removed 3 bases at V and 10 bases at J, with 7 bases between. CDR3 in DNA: TGTGCCAGCAGCTTTAGCTTATCACCCCTCCACTTT. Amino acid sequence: CASSFSLSPLHF.

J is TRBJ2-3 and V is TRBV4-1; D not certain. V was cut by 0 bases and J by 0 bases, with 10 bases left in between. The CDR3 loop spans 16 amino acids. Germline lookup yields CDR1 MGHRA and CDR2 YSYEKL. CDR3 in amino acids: CASSQDHSLSTDTQYF. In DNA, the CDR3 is TGCGCCAGCAGCCAAGATCACAGCCTAAGCACAGATACGCAGTATTTT.

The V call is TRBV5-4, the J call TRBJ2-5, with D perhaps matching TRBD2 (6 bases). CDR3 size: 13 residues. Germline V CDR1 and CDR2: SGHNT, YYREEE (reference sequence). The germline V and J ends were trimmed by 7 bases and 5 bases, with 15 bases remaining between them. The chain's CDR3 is CASARVRGETQYF. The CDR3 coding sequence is TGTGCCAGCGCCCGTGTTCGGGGGGAGACCCAGTACTTC.

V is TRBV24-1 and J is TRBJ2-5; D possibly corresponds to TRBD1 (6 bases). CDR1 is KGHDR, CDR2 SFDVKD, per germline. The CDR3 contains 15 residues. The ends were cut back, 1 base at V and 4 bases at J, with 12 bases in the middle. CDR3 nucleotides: TGTGCCACCAGTGATTTAGAAGCGGACAGAGAGACCCAGTACTTC. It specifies CATSDLEADRETQYF.

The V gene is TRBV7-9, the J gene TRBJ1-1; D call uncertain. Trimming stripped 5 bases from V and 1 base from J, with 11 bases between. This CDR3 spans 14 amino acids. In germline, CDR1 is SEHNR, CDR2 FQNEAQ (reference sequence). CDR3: CASSPMAGNTEAFF. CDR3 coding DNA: TGTGCCAGCAGCCCTATGGCGGGGAACACTGAAGCTTTCTTT.

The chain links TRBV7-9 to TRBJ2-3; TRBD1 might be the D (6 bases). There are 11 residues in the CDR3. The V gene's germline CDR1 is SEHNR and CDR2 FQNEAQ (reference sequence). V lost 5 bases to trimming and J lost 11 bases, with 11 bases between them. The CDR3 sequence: CASSRDIGQYF. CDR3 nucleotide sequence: TGTGCCAGCAGCCGGGACATCGGGCAGTATTTT.

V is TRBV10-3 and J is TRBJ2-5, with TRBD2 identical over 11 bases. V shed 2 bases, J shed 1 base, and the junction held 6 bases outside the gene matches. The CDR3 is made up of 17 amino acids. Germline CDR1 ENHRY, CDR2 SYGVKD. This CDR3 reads CAISEELAGGIQETQYF. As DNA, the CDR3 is TGTGCCATCAGTGAGGAGCTAGCGGGGGGAATCCAAGAGACCCAGTACTTC.

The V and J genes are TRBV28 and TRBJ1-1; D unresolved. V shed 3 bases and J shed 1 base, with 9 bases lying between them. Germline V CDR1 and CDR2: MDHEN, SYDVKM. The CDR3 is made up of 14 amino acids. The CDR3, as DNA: TGTGCCAGCAGTTTCTGGTCAGAGAACACTGAAGCTTTCTTT. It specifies CASSFWSENTEAFF.

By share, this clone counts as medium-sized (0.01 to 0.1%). This CDR3 is CASSLVYNQPQHF. CDR3 coding DNA: TGTGCCAGCAGCTTAGTCTACAATCAGCCCCAGCATTTT. The chain has TRBV7-2 and TRBJ1-5; D is undetermined. Germline V gives CDR1 SGHTA, CDR2 FQGNSA. Between the trimmed V and J ends, which lost 1 base and 3 bases, there was a span of 4 bases. The CDR3 is 13 residues long.

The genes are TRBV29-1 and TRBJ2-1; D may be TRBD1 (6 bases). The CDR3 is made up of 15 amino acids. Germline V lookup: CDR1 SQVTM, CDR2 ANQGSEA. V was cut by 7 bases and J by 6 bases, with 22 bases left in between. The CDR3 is CSAMYTGQGLNEQFF. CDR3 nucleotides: TGCAGCGCCATGTACACAGGTCAGGGGCTCAATGAGCAGTTCTTC.

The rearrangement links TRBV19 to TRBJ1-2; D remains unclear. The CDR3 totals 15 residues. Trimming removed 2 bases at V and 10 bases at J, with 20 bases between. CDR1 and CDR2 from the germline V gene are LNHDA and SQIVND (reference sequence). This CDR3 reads CASSIRRVSGLVYTF. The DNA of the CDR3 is TGTGCCAGTAGTATAAGACGAGTTTCCGGGTTAGTCTACACCTTC.

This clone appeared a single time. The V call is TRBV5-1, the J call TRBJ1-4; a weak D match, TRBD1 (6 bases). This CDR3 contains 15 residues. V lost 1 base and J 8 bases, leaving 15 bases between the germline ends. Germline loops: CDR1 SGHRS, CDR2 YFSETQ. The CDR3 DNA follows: TGCGCCAGCAGCTTGATAGGGGGTAAAGGCGAAAAACTGTTTTTT. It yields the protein CASSLIGGKGEKLFF.

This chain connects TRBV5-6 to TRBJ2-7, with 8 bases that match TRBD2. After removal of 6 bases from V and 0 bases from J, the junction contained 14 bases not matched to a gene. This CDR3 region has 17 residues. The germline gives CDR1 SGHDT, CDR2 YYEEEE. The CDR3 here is CASTMAQTSGFSYEQYF. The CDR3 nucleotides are TGTGCCAGCACCATGGCCCAAACTAGCGGATTCTCCTACGAGCAGTACTTC.

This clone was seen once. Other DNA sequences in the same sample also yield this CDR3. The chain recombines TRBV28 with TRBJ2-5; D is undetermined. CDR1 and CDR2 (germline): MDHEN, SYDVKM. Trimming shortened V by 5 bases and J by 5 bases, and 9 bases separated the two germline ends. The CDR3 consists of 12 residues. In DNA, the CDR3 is TGTGCCAGCAGTCTGATCGGGGAGACCCAGTACTTC. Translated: CASSLIGETQYF.